The 28 T cell receptor beta chains given below trace back to one sample, sequenced in a study of naive and memory T cell subsets. The treatment is: skin biopsy from PPD injection site in Mantoux-positive individual. TCR cDNA received a 3' ligated oligonucleotide that carried a UMI. Amplification of ligated cDNA took four PCR rounds with SP2 and nested alpha and beta constant primers. One entry per CDR3 protein, called by TCRdb with MiXCR from the UMI-ligation and nested PCR reads. The table shows 20,000 to 25,000 distinct CDR3 sequences, with 6% occurring only once. The specimen comprised skin, sampled from a tuberculin skin test site. These receptors came from an adult in good health.

Notes on this clonotype: This may be a read error, as it is one base from a much larger clone. The V call is TRBV21-1, the J call TRBJ1-1. TRBV21-1 is described as a pseudogene. The CDR3 consists of 9 residues. The CDR3 coding sequence is TGTGCCAGCAGCACAGGGTCTTTCTTT. Protein: CASSTGSFF.

This clonotype occurred a few times. J is TRBJ2-1 and V is TRBV20-1, with 8 bases that match TRBD2. CDR1 and CDR2 from the germline V gene are DFQATT and SNEGSKA (reference sequence). The CDR3 loop spans 15 amino acids. J gave up 8 bases and V 3 bases, and 12 bases lay outside the gene matches. This chain's CDR3 is CSASPGLGLIHEQFF. CDR3 sequence (DNA): TGCAGTGCTAGTCCGGGACTAGGGCTTATCCATGAGCAGTTCTTC.

The V and J genes are TRBV5-4 and TRBJ2-7; D not resolved. V lost 1 base to trimming and J lost 4 bases, with 12 bases between them. There are 14 residues in the CDR3. Germline CDR1 and CDR2: SGHNT and YYREEE (reference sequence). Here the CDR3 DNA reads TGTGCCAGCAGCTTGAAGACTCGAGATTACGAGCAGTACTTC. It encodes CASSLKTRDYEQYF.

This clonotype is classed as medium-sized (0.01 to 0.1%). V gene TRBV28 combines with J gene TRBJ1-1; D gene ambiguous. The V gene lost 8 bases and the J gene lost 4 bases, with 11 bases spanning the gap. The CDR3 runs 12 residues. Per the germline V gene, CDR1 is MDHEN and CDR2 is SYDVKM. This CDR3 is CASLGWGTEAFF. As DNA, the CDR3 is TGTGCCAGCCTAGGATGGGGCACTGAAGCTTTCTTT.

The table lists this clonotype with many counts. The chain is built from TRBV28 and TRBJ1-2, with 7 nucleotides matching TRBD1. The germline V gene has CDR1 MDHEN and CDR2 SYDVKM. The length of the CDR3 is 15 residues. The V and J ends lost 6 bases and 8 bases, in that order; junction bases with no gene match: 15. As DNA, the CDR3 is TGTGCCAGCAGCTTGTCCCAGGGGGAGTTGTACGGCTACACCTTC. It encodes CASSLSQGELYGYTF.

This clonotype was recorded many times. The V and J genes are TRBV29-1 and TRBJ2-1; TRBD2 might be the D (5 bases). V lost 0 bases and J 5 bases, leaving 14 bases between the germline ends. The CDR3 consists of 15 residues. Germline CDR1 reads SQVTM; CDR2 reads ANQGSEA. The CDR3, as DNA: TGCAGCGTTGAAGATTCTAGCCGGAGACACAATGAGCAGTTCTTC. Translated, it gives CSVEDSSRRHNEQFF.

This clonotype has ten or more counts. The chain joins TRBV19 to TRBJ2-1; D possibly corresponds to TRBD2 (6 bases). Deletions cut 2 bases from V and 7 bases from J, with 24 bases between. The germline V gene has CDR1 LNHDA and CDR2 SQIVND (reference sequence). The CDR3 extends over 18 amino acids. The CDR3: CASSIRRPGTSGWNEQFF. The DNA of the CDR3 is TGTGCCAGTAGTATACGGAGGCCCGGGACTTCAGGGTGGAATGAGCAGTTCTTC.

The chain is built from TRBV6-6 and TRBJ2-7, with D perhaps being TRBD1 or TRBD2 (5 bases each). The CDR3 has 16 residues. Germline V gene sequence: CDR1 MNHNY, CDR2 SVGAGI (reference sequence). The ends were cut back, 6 bases at V and 6 bases at J, with 24 bases in the middle. The CDR3 DNA reads TGTGCCAGCAGATCGCCTAGCTCGGGGAAGGGGAGCGAGCAGTACTTC. This sequence encodes CASRSPSSGKGSEQYF.

Note on this clonotype: A much larger clone lies a single base off, so this may be a read error. The gene calls are TRBV6-1 and TRBJ2-7, with D possibly matching TRBD2 (7 bases). V gave up 8 bases and J gave up 3 bases, with 17 bases separating them. Germline V gene lookup returns CDR1 MNHNS and CDR2 SASEGT. This CDR3 comprises 14 residues. In DNA, the CDR3 is TGTGCCAGCGGTCGTGGGGGGGACATCTACGAGCAGTACTTC. This translates into CASGRGGDIYEQYF.

J is TRBJ1-1 and V is TRBV6-1, with 10 bases fitting TRBD1. The ends lost 5 bases at V and 5 bases at J; junction bases unmatched: 11. The germline V gene has CDR1 MNHNS and CDR2 SASEGT. This CDR3 is built from 16 residues. CDR3 region: CASSSGTGVAGTEAFF. In DNA form, the CDR3 reads TGTGCCAGCAGTTCCGGGACAGGGGTCGCGGGGACTGAAGCTTTCTTT.

This clonotype came up many times. V usage is TRBV20-1 and J usage is TRBJ2-2, with D perhaps matching TRBD1 (6 bases). This CDR3 has 14 residues. Germline CDR1 and CDR2: DFQATT and SNEGSKA (reference sequence). Trimming took 0 bases from V and 1 from J, leaving 6 bases between them. CDR3: CSAREGGNTGELFF. The CDR3 region has the DNA TGCAGTGCTAGAGAAGGGGGGAACACCGGGGAGCTGTTTTTT.

The J gene is TRBJ1-2, the V gene TRBV6-1, with D maybe TRBD1 (6 bases). V lost 3 bases and J 3 bases, leaving 14 bases between the germline ends. Germline lookup yields CDR1 MNHNS and CDR2 SASEGT. CDR3 length: 15 residues. The CDR3 protein is CASSEGGRSYYGYTF. The CDR3 DNA is TGTGCCAGCAGTGAGGGGGGCAGGAGTTACTATGGCTACACCTTC.

The chain recombines TRBV20-1 with TRBJ2-6; tentative D call: TRBD2 (5 bases). Germline loops: CDR1 DFQATT, CDR2 SNEGSKA (reference sequence). Trimming pared 6 bases from V and 2 bases from J, leaving 23 bases between. The length of the CDR3 is 18 residues. The CDR3 is CSAPAGPGWEPGANVLTF. CDR3 DNA: TGCAGTGCCCCGGCGGGTCCCGGTTGGGAACCTGGGGCCAACGTCCTGACTTTC.

This clonotype was detected many times. Here the CDR3 reads CASRENGGRTGELFF. As DNA, the CDR3 is TGTGCCAGCAGAGAGAATGGGGGGAGAACCGGGGAGCTGTTTTTT. V gene TRBV2 combines with J gene TRBJ2-2; possible D gene TRBD2, 6 bases. The germline V gene encodes CDR1 SNHLY and CDR2 FYNNEI. Trimming left V 6 bases short and J 5 bases short, with 16 bases between. The CDR3 extends over 15 amino acids.

This clonotype appeared many times. The V gene is TRBV20-1, the J gene TRBJ1-1; 7 bases match TRBD1. J was trimmed by 5 bases and V by 6 bases; bases with no gene match: 6. Germline V gene sequence: CDR1 DFQATT, CDR2 SNEGSKA (reference sequence). The CDR3 extends over 12 amino acids. The CDR3 reads CSAFAGGTEAFF. The CDR3 nucleotides are TGCAGTGCCTTCGCAGGGGGGACTGAAGCTTTCTTT.

This clonotype was counted ten times or more. V usage is TRBV27 and J usage is TRBJ2-1; D gene ambiguous. Trimming removed 2 bases at V and 0 bases at J, with 2 bases between. There are 13 residues in the CDR3. Germline-derived CDR1 and CDR2 are MNHEY and SMNVEV (reference sequence). The CDR3, as DNA: TGTGCCAGCAGTTTAAGCTCCTACAATGAGCAGTTCTTC. Protein sequence: CASSLSSYNEQFF.

This clonotype was detected only a few times. The V gene is TRBV6-5, the J gene TRBJ2-4; 8 bases agree with TRBD1. The CDR3 extends over 15 amino acids. Germline lookup yields CDR1 MNHEY and CDR2 SVGAGI. J was trimmed by 9 bases and V by 2 bases; bases with no gene match: 9. In DNA form, the CDR3 reads TGTGCCAGCAGTTACGGGGACAGGACGACGAGCATTCAGTACTTC. This encodes CASSYGDRTTSIQYF.

This chain uses TRBV12-3 or TRBV12-4 with TRBJ2-4, with D possibly TRBD1 on 6 matching bases. The CDR3 loop spans 16 amino acids. Trimming took off 3 bases at V and 1 base at J, with 13 bases between the two ends. The CDR3 protein is CASSFRQVWAKNIQYF. The CDR3 DNA sequence: TGTGCCAGCAGTTTCCGACAGGTGTGGGCCAAAAACATTCAGTACTTC.

With respect to this clonotype: This could be a read error, since a much larger clone is one nucleotide away. J is TRBJ1-1 and V is TRBV12-3 or TRBV12-4; D gene ambiguous. The CDR3 totals 15 residues. CDR3 loop: CAGRTWIGKDTEAFF. CDR3 DNA sequence: TGTGCCGGCAGGACCTGGATCGGGAAGGACACTGAAGCTTTCTTT.

This clonotype was observed a handful of times. A junction boundary mismatches the germline segment, possibly from a read error. The rearrangement links TRBV30 to TRBJ1-5; D unclear. Per germline, CDR1 GTSNPN and CDR2 SVGIG (reference sequence). This CDR3 comprises 12 residues. The CDR3 DNA follows: TGTGCCTGGAGTTTCGAAGGTCAGGCCCAGCATTTT. This gives the protein CAWSFEGQAQHF.

The sample holds many counts of this clonotype. CDR3 in amino acids: CASSPGRDNQPQHF. The CDR3 bases are TGTGCCAGCAGCCCTGGTAGGGACAATCAGCCCCAGCATTTT. The chain couples TRBV7-4 to TRBJ1-5; no clear D gene. This CDR3 has 14 amino acids. V lost 5 bases, J lost 3 bases, and 11 bases lay in between. Germline V CDR1 and CDR2: SGHVT, SQSDAQ.

The gene calls are TRBV3-1 and TRBJ1-2; TRBD1 matches 7 bases. The CDR3 runs 13 residues. Trimming at V came to 4 bases and at J to 2 bases, leaving 1 base not matched to a gene. Per the germline V gene, CDR1 is LGHDT and CDR2 is YNNKEL (reference sequence). The CDR3 DNA is TGTGCCAGCAGCCTACAGGGGAACTATGGCTACACCTTC. It encodes CASSLQGNYGYTF.

The gene calls are TRBV5-4 and TRBJ2-2; 14 bases match TRBD2. The CDR3 runs to 15 residues. CDR1 and CDR2 (germline): SGHNT, YYREEE (reference sequence). V shed 4 bases, J shed 9 bases, and the junction held 5 bases outside the gene matches. CDR3: CASSPGTSGSRELFF. For the CDR3, the DNA is TGTGCCAGCAGCCCCGGGACTAGCGGGAGCCGGGAGCTGTTTTTT.

Ten or more counts support this clonotype. This sequence joins TRBV5-1 and TRBJ1-5; TRBD1 matches at 9 bases. Germline V gene lookup returns CDR1 SGHRS and CDR2 YFSETQ. The CDR3 spans 15 residues. V lost 3 bases, J lost 3 bases, and 4 bases stayed unmatched. The CDR3 sequence: CASSSGQGTNQPQHF. The CDR3 nucleotides read TGCGCCAGCAGCTCGGGACAGGGTACCAATCAGCCCCAGCATTTT.

This clonotype was seen repeatedly, ten times or more. The chain's CDR3 is CASSPGLNQRTDTQYF. The CDR3 region has the DNA TGTGCCAGCAGCCCGGGACTCAACCAACGCACAGATACGCAGTATTTT. This chain joins TRBV12-3 or TRBV12-4 and TRBJ2-3; maybe TRBD2 (6 bases). Trimming took off 6 bases at V and 1 base at J, with 17 bases between the two ends. CDR3 length: 16 residues.

This chain links TRBV30 with TRBJ1-4; D is undetermined. This CDR3 is built from 15 residues. Germline CDR1 and CDR2: GTSNPN and SVGIG (reference sequence). The ends were cut back, 1 base at V and 8 bases at J, with 17 bases in the middle. CDR3 nucleotides: TGTGCCTGGAGTGACCGCGGGGTCGGAAGAGAAAAACTGTTTTTT. Its translation is CAWSDRGVGREKLFF.

This clonotype was detected a few times. This sequence joins TRBV7-2 and TRBJ2-1; D uncertain. The germline gives CDR1 SGHTA, CDR2 FQGNSA. V was shortened by 0 bases and J by 6 bases, with 12 bases between the two germline ends. CDR3 length equals 15 residues. This CDR3 is CASSLAGPTSNEQFF. The CDR3 region has the DNA TGTGCCAGCAGCTTAGCGGGCCCTACATCCAATGAGCAGTTCTTC.

This clonotype has more than one count but fewer than ten. The chain carries TRBV6-1 and TRBJ1-5, with TRBD1 matching over 8 bases. The CDR3 has 16 amino acids. J lost 7 bases, V lost 7 bases, and 15 bases had no gene match. CDR1 is MNHNS and CDR2 is SASEGT in the germline V gene. The CDR3 region is CASNSGTGQLGQPQHF. CDR3 nucleotide sequence: TGTGCCAGCAACTCCGGGACAGGTCAGTTGGGGCAGCCCCAGCATTTT.